Listed below are T cell receptor beta chains from one sample, sequenced in a study of blood T cells in healthy people across ages. From the 5' RACE reads, TCRdb called clonotypes with MiXCR, one entry per CDR3 protein. The data hold around 1,600,000 distinct CDR3 sequences, with 40% to 45% observed a single time. The sample was blood. Receptors originate from a woman aged 18 to 35 in good health. Both conserved end residues are trimmed from each CDR3. Some rows have no size entry. The others give once, few or many, or a class for an expanded clone.

v_call | clone_size | cdr3_aa
TRBV2 | - | ASSEKGFGRGSYNEQF
TRBV6-5 | - | ASSKPGNTEAF
TRBV30 | few | AWSVQNEQF
TRBV6-5 | many | ASSYSWDTQY
TRBV20-1 | - | SARETGVQPQH
TRBV9 | - | ASSGGTAYGDT
TRBV6-1 | few | ASGDRGNTEAF
TRBV6-6 | few | ASSGGQLQGYT
TRBV29-1 | - | SVSQGSGELF
TRBV7-2 | - | ASSPPPTRGYMNTGAF
TRBV9 | - | ASSVSRTLGGYT
TRBV7-2 | - | ASSLSPVTDTQY
TRBV7-2 | few | ASSSSGGAGEQF